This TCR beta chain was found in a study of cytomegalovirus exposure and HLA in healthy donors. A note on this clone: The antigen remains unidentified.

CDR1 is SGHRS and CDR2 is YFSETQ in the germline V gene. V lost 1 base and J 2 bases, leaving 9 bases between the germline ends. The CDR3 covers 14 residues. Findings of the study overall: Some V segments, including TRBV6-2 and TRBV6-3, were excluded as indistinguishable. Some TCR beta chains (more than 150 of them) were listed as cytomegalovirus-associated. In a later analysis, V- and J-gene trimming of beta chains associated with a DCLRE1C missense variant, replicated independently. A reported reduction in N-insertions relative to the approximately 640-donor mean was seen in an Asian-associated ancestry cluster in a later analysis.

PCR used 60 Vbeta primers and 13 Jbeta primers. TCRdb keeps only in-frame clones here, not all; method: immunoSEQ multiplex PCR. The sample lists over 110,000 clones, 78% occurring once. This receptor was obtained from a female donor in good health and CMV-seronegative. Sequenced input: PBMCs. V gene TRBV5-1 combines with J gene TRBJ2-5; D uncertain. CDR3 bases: TGCGCCAGCAGCTTGCGAGGCCTACAAGAGACCCAGTACTTC. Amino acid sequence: CASSLRGLQETQYF.